This T cell receptor beta chain is drawn from a study of blood T cell repertoires in COVID-19. Study as a whole: Samples taken during acute and convalescent COVID-19 were collected in the United States, Italy and Spain.

Germline loops: CDR1 MDHEN, CDR2 SYDVKM. The CDR3 extends over 16 amino acids. Trimming took 5 bases from V and 1 from J; bases not matched to a gene: 9. Original processing methods: For nucleated cells, counts were estimated from reference gene primer amplification. Clones were read by immunoSEQ multiplex PCR, and TCRdb kept only the in-frame ones, dropping some. That table supplies the V and J calls and clone size; D and trimming were determined from the DNA. The sample yields roughly 97,000 clones, approximately 83% seen once. The TCR sequence derives from a woman of 80 years or more with active or convalescent COVID-19. The chain couples TRBV28 to TRBJ1-1, with 8 bases fitting TRBD1. Sequencing input: peripheral blood. CDR3 nucleotides: TGTGCCAGCAGTCAAACGGCAGGGGGCGGGAACACTGAAGCTTTCTTT. This codes for CASSQTAGGGNTEAFF.